This passage covers 29 T cell receptor beta chains from one sample sequenced in a study of T cell clonality in common variable immunodeficiency. This table comes from immunoSEQ multiplex PCR, and its TCRdb copy is limited to in-frame clones, with some not included. Altogether roughly 32,000 clones were found in the sample, and no singletons occur. Sequencing was carried out using peripheral blood mononuclear cells. The receptors here all came from a person aged 18 to 75 in good health.

This clone was counted at least ten times. The CDR3 is cut off 3 residues early in the read; its end comes from the germline J gene. The chain is built from TRBV18 and TRBJ1-5; tentatively, D is TRBD1 (6 bases). The CDR3 sequence is 14 residues long. The V and J ends lost 8 bases and 0 bases respectively, with 11 bases between them. Germline V gives CDR1 KGHSH, CDR2 LQKENI. The covered CDR3 bases are TGTGCCAGCCAACAGGGTCATAGCAATCAGCCC. Its protein is CASQQGHSNQP. The CDR3 in its entirety is CASQQGHSNQPQHF.

This clone was seen at least ten times. The sequence runs out 3 residues before the end of the CDR3; the remainder is reconstructed from the germline J gene. The chain combines TRBV7-9 with TRBJ2-5; TRBD2 matches 10 bases. The germline V gene has CDR1 SEHNR and CDR2 FQNEAQ (reference sequence). The V and J ends lost 8 bases and 2 bases, in that order; junction bases with no gene match: 8. CDR3 length: 15 amino acids. The CDR3 loop is CASHATSGSQETQYF. Partial CDR3 DNA: TGTGCCAGCCACGCGACTAGCGGGTCGCAAGAGACC.

This clone has a count of ten or more. The read comes to an end 3 residues before the CDR3 does, leaving the germline J gene to fill in the end. The chain combines TRBV5-1 with TRBJ2-5, with D possibly matching TRBD1 (5 bases). CDR1 and CDR2 (germline): SGHRS, YFSETQ. The CDR3 is 13 residues long. Trimming shortened V by 0 bases and J by 4 bases, and 7 bases separated the two germline ends. The CDR3 loop reads CASSLARVETQYF. The sequenced CDR3 bases are TGCGCCAGCAGCTTGGCCAGGGTAGAGACC.

Concerning this clone itself: The sequence runs out 3 residues before the end of the CDR3; the remainder is reconstructed from the germline J gene. V is TRBV5-1 and J is TRBJ2-2; 12 nucleotides align to TRBD1. Germline CDR1 is SGHRS and CDR2 is YFSETQ. The CDR3 runs 15 residues. This CDR3 is CASSGGQGASEKLFF. The DNA read from the CDR3 is TGCGCCAGCAGCGGGGGACAGGGGGCGAGTGAAAAG. The full variable domain, completed using reference TRBV5-1 and TRBJ2-2, is KAGVTQTPRYLIKTRGQQVTLSCSPISGHRSVSWYQQTPGQGLQFLFEYFSETQRNKGNFPGRFSGRQFSNSRSEMNVSTLELGDSALYLCASSGGQGASEKLFFGEGSRLTVL.

There are many counts of this clone. The CDR3 end falls 3 residues outside the read, so it is completed with the germline J gene. V and J are TRBV19 and TRBJ2-3; 12 positions agree with TRBD2. V was clipped by 6 bases and J by 5 bases; unmatched bases: 6. The CDR3 consists of 15 residues. Germline V lookup: CDR1 LNHDA, CDR2 SQIVND (reference sequence). The covered CDR3 bases are TGTGCCAGTAGACCGACTAGCGGGAGTGGAGATACG. It translates to CASRPTSGSGDT. From start to end, the CDR3 is CASRPTSGSGDTQYF.

This clone was detected a few times. Read sequence stops 3 residues before the CDR3 end, and the germline J gene provides the missing end. The V and J genes are TRBV18 and TRBJ1-1, with 10 bases that match TRBD1. The CDR3 spans 15 residues. Germline CDR1 KGHSH, CDR2 LQKENI. V gave up 3 bases and J gave up 3 bases; unmatched junction bases: 4. The CDR3 loop reads CASSPWTGGDTEAFF. The sequenced CDR3 bases are TGTGCCAGCTCACCTTGGACAGGGGGGGACACTGAA.

This clone was observed many times. Read data end 3 residues before the CDR3 end; the end is taken from the germline J gene. The V gene is TRBV19, the J gene TRBJ1-6, with 8 bases matching TRBD1. V was pared by 3 bases and J by 5 bases, with 3 bases of the junction left unmatched. Germline V gene sequence: CDR1 LNHDA, CDR2 SQIVND (reference sequence). CDR3 length: 15 residues. Here the CDR3 reads CASSILDRDNSPLHF. The sequenced CDR3 bases are TGTGCCAGTAGTATCCTGGACAGGGATAATTCACCC.

The table lists this clone with many counts. The read ends 3 residues before the CDR3 terminus; that terminus is restored from the germline J gene. V and J are TRBV4-2 and TRBJ1-1, with unresolved D. This CDR3 has 8 amino acids. Germline V CDR1 and CDR2: LGHNA, YNFKEQ. The CDR3 sequence is CASRGAFF. CDR3 bases read: TGTGCCAGCAGAGGG.

This clone was seen ten or more times. The read terminates 3 residues before the CDR3 end, so the remaining end is supplied by the germline J gene. The sample holds other DNA sequences that translate to the same CDR3. This chain connects TRBV14 to TRBJ2-7; 13 positions match TRBD2. The CDR3 has 14 residues. The V segment lost 4 bases and the J segment 6 bases; nucleotides outside the gene matches: 3. The germline CDR1 and CDR2 sequences are SGHDN and FVKESK. Partial CDR3 DNA: TGTGCCAGCAGCCCCCGGACTAGCGGGGGCGAG. Amino acid sequence: CASSPRTSGGE. The whole CDR3 protein is CASSPRTSGGEQYF.

This clone was observed at least ten times. Coverage ceases 3 residues before the CDR3 finishes, and the germline J gene fills in the end. J is TRBJ1-6 and V is TRBV20-1; no firm D call. The germline V and J ends were trimmed by 3 bases and 7 bases, with 4 bases remaining between them. CDR1 DFQATT and CDR2 SNEGSKA come from the germline V gene (reference sequence). This CDR3 has 11 amino acids. The CDR3 reads CSARRNSPLHF. The sequenced part of the CDR3 DNA is TGCAGTGCTAGGCGGAATTCACCC.

This clone was counted at least ten times. The read comes to an end 3 residues before the CDR3 does, leaving the germline J gene to fill in the end. The chain joins TRBV10-3 to TRBJ2-7; TRBD1 matches at 7 bases. This CDR3 contains 16 residues. V shed 0 bases, J shed 0 bases, and the junction held 5 bases outside the gene matches. Looked up from germline, CDR1 is ENHRY and CDR2 is SYGVKD. CDR3 bases read: TGTGCCATCAGTGAGTCAAGTGGGACAGACTCCTACGAG. It encodes CAISESSGTDSYE. In full, the CDR3 is CAISESSGTDSYEQYF.

Concerning this clone: Read sequence stops 3 residues before the CDR3 end, and the germline J gene provides the missing end. The V call is TRBV10-2, the J call TRBJ2-3; 8 bases map to TRBD1. CDR3 length: 14 amino acids. CDR1 and CDR2 (germline): WSHSY, SAAADI. This CDR3 is CASSGGRGQETQYF. Incomplete CDR3 DNA: TGCGCCAGCTCAGGGGGCCGGGGGCAAGAGACG.

There are a few counts of this clone. The CDR3 extends 3 residues past the end of the read, so its final part is completed from the germline J gene. V gene TRBV5-1 combines with J gene TRBJ1-1, with unresolved D. The germline CDR1 and CDR2 sequences are SGHRS and YFSETQ. With 2 bases removed from V and 4 bases from J, the gap between germline ends came to 15 bases. This CDR3 comprises 15 residues. The CDR3: CASSFPTSFGTEAFF. The sequenced CDR3 bases are TGCGCCAGCAGCTTTCCGACTTCGTTCGGCACTGAA.

This clone was observed at least ten times. The CDR3 is cut off 3 residues early in the read; its end comes from the germline J gene. The V and J genes are TRBV5-5 and TRBJ2-7, with 9 bases lining up with TRBD2. The V segment lost 2 bases and the J segment 6 bases; nucleotides outside the gene matches: 6. The CDR3 has 14 residues. Germline CDR1 SGHKS, CDR2 YYEKEE (reference sequence). The sequenced CDR3 bases are TGTGCCAGCAGCTTTGTAGCGGGAGTGGGCGAG. Protein product: CASSFVAGVGE. The whole CDR3 protein is CASSFVAGVGEQYF.

Concerning this clone itself: The read gets to within 3 residues of the CDR3 end, and the germline J gene fills in the rest. The chain carries TRBV30 and TRBJ2-2; unclear D gene. CDR3 length equals 13 residues. CDR1 is GTSNPN and CDR2 is SVGIG in the germline V gene (reference sequence). CDR3 DNA, as far as it was read: TGTGCCTGGAGTCCCCAGTTTAATGAAAAG. Its translation: CAWSPQFNEK. The whole CDR3 sequence is CAWSPQFNEKLFF.

This clone was observed a few times. The read comes to an end 3 residues before the CDR3 does, leaving the germline J gene to fill in the end. V is TRBV5-1 and J is TRBJ2-5; D call uncertain. CDR3 length: 12 amino acids. V gave up 0 bases and J gave up 5 bases, with 5 bases separating them. The V gene's germline CDR1 is SGHRS and CDR2 YFSETQ. CDR3 DNA (partial): TGCGCCAGCAGCTTGGTCGGGGAGACC. It encodes CASSLVGET. Given in full, the CDR3 is CASSLVGETQYF. Complete variable domain (other parts from reference TRBV5-1 and TRBJ2-5): KAGVTQTPRYLIKTRGQQVTLSCSPISGHRSVSWYQQTPGQGLQFLFEYFSETQRNKGNFPGRFSGRQFSNSRSEMNVSTLELGDSALYLCASSLVGETQYFGPGTRLLVL.

This clone was seen at least ten times. The read ends 3 residues early relative to the CDR3; the germline J gene fills the gap. This chain connects TRBV7-8 to TRBJ1-3; 8 positions match TRBD1. The CDR3 has 14 amino acids. The V gene's germline CDR1 is SGHVS and CDR2 FQNEAQ. The V segment lost 4 bases and the J segment 2 bases; nucleotides outside the gene matches: 1. The DNA read from the CDR3 is TGTGCCAGCAGCTCACAGGGGGCTGGAAACACC. Its protein product is CASSSQGAGNT. The CDR3 as a whole reads CASSSQGAGNTIYF. The full variable domain, completed using reference TRBV7-8 and TRBJ1-3, is GAGVSQSPRYKVAKRGQDVALRCDPISGHVSLFWYQQALGQGPEFLTYFQNEAQLDKSGLPSDRFFAERPEGSVSTLKIQRTQQEDSAVYLCASSSQGAGNTIYFGEGSWLTVV.

This clone appeared a few times. The read falls 3 residues short of the CDR3 end, and the missing part is taken from the germline J gene. The rearrangement joins TRBV18 to TRBJ2-5, with D perhaps matching TRBD2 (6 bases). The CDR3 runs 15 residues. The V and J ends lost 6 bases and 3 bases respectively, with 17 bases between them. CDR1 is KGHSH and CDR2 is LQKENI in the germline V gene. The CDR3 reads CASSIRDSGEETQYF. Incomplete CDR3 DNA: TGTGCCAGCTCGATACGGGACTCCGGTGAAGAGACC.

This clone has at least ten counts. The read terminates 3 residues ahead of where the CDR3 ends, so the germline J gene completes it. The chain links TRBV4-2 to TRBJ2-3; TRBD2 matches 9 bases. The CDR3 consists of 20 residues. Germline V CDR1 and CDR2: LGHNA, YNFKEQ. V was clipped by 3 bases and J by 0 bases; unmatched bases: 16. The CDR3 region is CASSHLRASGNPRSTDTQYF. CDR3 DNA (partial): TGTGCCAGCAGCCACTTAAGGGCTAGCGGGAACCCCAGAAGCACAGATACG.

As regards this clone: Coverage ceases 3 residues before the CDR3 finishes, and the germline J gene fills in the end. The J gene is TRBJ1-6, the V gene TRBV7-9; tentatively, D is TRBD1 (5 bases). The V gene's germline CDR1 is SEHNR and CDR2 FQNEAQ (reference sequence). Deletions cut 5 bases from V and 10 bases from J, with 12 bases between. This CDR3 has 13 residues. The CDR3 here is CASSPSGMSPLHF. CDR3 DNA (partial): TGTGCCAGCAGCCCATCAGGGATGTCACCC.

This clone showed up many times. The CDR3 end falls 3 residues outside the read, so it is completed with the germline J gene. The chain links TRBV2 to TRBJ2-7; D might be TRBD2 (5 bases). Germline V gene sequence: CDR1 SNHLY, CDR2 FYNNEI. This CDR3 is built from 14 residues. Trimming shortened V by 4 bases and J by 5 bases, and 15 bases separated the two germline ends. The CDR3 DNA, read in part, is TGTGCCAGCAGTGTCGGGCGGACTCAGAACGAG. It encodes CASSVGRTQNE. The CDR3, in full, reads CASSVGRTQNEQYF.

The sample holds a few counts of this clone. The sequenced fragment ends 3 residues before the CDR3 boundary, so the rest is inferred from the germline J gene. J is TRBJ2-1 and V is TRBV19; 8 nucleotides line up with TRBD2. CDR1 and CDR2 from the germline V gene are LNHDA and SQIVND (reference sequence). This CDR3 comprises 18 residues. V shed 7 bases and J 0 bases; nucleotides not matched to a gene: 14. The sequenced part of the CDR3 DNA is TGTGCCAGTAAGGCCCTCGGTAGCGGGACGAGCTCCTACAATGAG. Encoded protein: CASKALGSGTSSYNE. The entire CDR3 sequence reads CASKALGSGTSSYNEQFF.

This clone was seen repeatedly, ten times or more. The CDR3 end is not reached by the read, which stops 3 residues before it; the germline J gene fills it in. V usage is TRBV10-3 and J usage is TRBJ2-7, with 9 bases matching TRBD1. Germline V gives CDR1 ENHRY, CDR2 SYGVKD. The CDR3 extends over 14 amino acids. Trimming took 4 bases from V and 3 from J; bases not matched to a gene: 4. CDR3 DNA (partial): TGTGCCATCAGTGGGACAGGGGACATCTACGAG. It yields the protein CAISGTGDIYE. The full CDR3 protein is CAISGTGDIYEQYF.

In this sample, this clone turned up many times. The CDR3 is cut off 3 residues early in the read; its end comes from the germline J gene. The chain couples TRBV7-8 to TRBJ2-5; 7 positions agree with TRBD2. Germline CDR1 SGHVS, CDR2 FQNEAQ. The V and J ends lost 7 bases and 2 bases, in that order; junction bases with no gene match: 10. The CDR3 loop spans 15 amino acids. CDR3 in amino acids: CASTGPGTTQETQYF. The sequenced CDR3 bases are TGTGCCAGCACCGGACCGGGGACTACGCAAGAGACC.

The sample holds many counts of this clone. The read falls 3 residues short of the CDR3 end, and the missing part is taken from the germline J gene. V and J are TRBV20-1 and TRBJ1-2; D not certain. The CDR3 runs 13 residues. V was trimmed by 3 bases and J by 2 bases, leaving 10 bases between them. CDR1 is DFQATT, CDR2 SNEGSKA, per germline (reference sequence). The CDR3 protein is CSASPQINYGYTF. CDR3 bases read: TGCAGTGCTAGCCCACAGATAAACTATGGC.

Many counts were recorded for this clone. The CDR3 is cut off 3 residues early in the read; its end comes from the germline J gene. This chain joins TRBV14 and TRBJ2-3; D is unresolved. The germline gives CDR1 SGHDN, CDR2 FVKESK. V lost 4 bases, J lost 5 bases, and 10 bases lay in between. The CDR3 has 13 residues. CDR3 amino acids: CASSPRVRDTQYF. Partial CDR3 DNA: TGTGCCAGCAGCCCAAGGGTCAGAGATACG.

The table lists this clone with many counts. The sequence runs out 3 residues before the end of the CDR3; the remainder is reconstructed from the germline J gene. The genes are TRBV30 and TRBJ1-1; 9 bases map to TRBD1. CDR3 length equals 13 residues. Germline V gives CDR1 GTSNPN, CDR2 SVGIG (reference sequence). The CDR3 sequence: CAWSVPGTGLAFF. The covered CDR3 bases are TGTGCCTGGAGTGTACCCGGGACAGGGCTC. The full variable domain, in which reference TRBV30 and TRBJ1-1 provide the parts outside the CDR3, is SQTIHQWPATLVQPVGSPLSLECTVEGTSNPNLYWYRQAAGRGLQLLFYSVGIGQISSEVPQNLSASRPQDRQFILSSKKLLLSDSGFYLCAWSVPGTGLAFFGQGTRLTVV.

There are many counts of this clone. Coverage ceases 3 residues before the CDR3 finishes, and the germline J gene fills in the end. The V call is TRBV30, the J call TRBJ1-1, with TRBD1 matching 8 bases. The CDR3 has 13 amino acids. In germline, CDR1 is GTSNPN, CDR2 SVGIG (reference sequence). The trim removed 0 bases at V and 7 bases at J, leaving 4 bases unmatched. CDR3 DNA (partial): TGTGCCTGGAGTGTAGGACAGGGAAATGAA. Its protein product is CAWSVGQGNE. In full, the CDR3 reads CAWSVGQGNEAFF.

This clone was picked up a small number of times. The CDR3 is cut off 3 residues early in the read; its end comes from the germline J gene. The chain uses TRBV2 and TRBJ2-7; the match to TRBD2 covers 7 bases. J was trimmed by 3 bases and V by 2 bases; bases with no gene match: 7. The germline V gene has CDR1 SNHLY and CDR2 FYNNEI. The length of the CDR3 is 15 residues. The CDR3 DNA, read in part, is TGTGCCAGCAGTGAACCCGGACTAGACCTCTACGAG. It specifies CASSEPGLDLYE. The complete CDR3 protein is CASSEPGLDLYEQYF.